This T cell receptor beta chain was identified during a study of cytomegalovirus exposure and HLA in healthy donors. The CDR3 length is 16 residues. The V gene's germline CDR1 is SGHVS and CDR2 FQNEAQ. V lost 0 bases to trimming and J lost 7 bases; unmatched junction nucleotides: 10. The study, taken as a whole, reports: The authors later linked a missense DCLRE1C variant to TCR beta V- and J-gene trimming. High sensitivity and specificity were reportedly achieved when the classifier diagnosed cytomegalovirus status. Only CMV serostatus was available as immune exposure information. Certain indistinguishable V segments, among them TRBV6-2 and TRBV6-3, were excluded.

As to this clone: Its antigen is not known.

With 60 Vbeta and 13 Jbeta primers, the PCR was carried out. Sequenced by immunoSEQ multiplex PCR; TCRdb stores in-frame clones only, minus some. The table shows approximately 160,000 clones, with approximately 80% occurring only once. The chain is built from TRBV7-8 and TRBJ2-5; 8 bases map to TRBD2. The sequenced sample was PBMCs. The sequence derives from a woman in her forties in good health and CMV-seropositive. The CDR3 DNA is TGTGCCAGCAGCTTAGCCCCGGGACTAGGCGGGGGGACCCAGTACTTC. Encoded protein: CASSLAPGLGGGTQYF.